This record covers a single T cell receptor beta chain. The junction differs from germline at one of its ends, possibly a read error. TCRdb passed the RT-PCR reads through MiXCR, listing each CDR3 protein once. This sample has hundreds of thousands of distinct CDR3 sequences; around 16% occur once, and the top ten carry less than 9.5%. The data were taken from a study of patients and donors after allogeneic stem cell transplantation. This CDR3 comprises 14 residues. Germline CDR1 reads LGHDT; CDR2 reads YNNKEL (reference sequence). The receptor's source is a human donor who was either an allogeneic HSCT recipient or a stem cell or donor lymphocyte infusion donor (not recorded which). It is not recorded whose cells these are; they may come from a transplant donor. The chain recombines TRBV3-1 with TRBJ2-5; TRBD2 aligns across 8 bases. Sequencing was done on a sample of blood, either unsorted or a sorted T cell fraction (not recorded which). CDR3 sequence: CASSQAGAQETQYF. In DNA, the CDR3 is TGTGCCAGCAGTCAAGCGGGGGCCCAAGAGACCCAGTACTTC.